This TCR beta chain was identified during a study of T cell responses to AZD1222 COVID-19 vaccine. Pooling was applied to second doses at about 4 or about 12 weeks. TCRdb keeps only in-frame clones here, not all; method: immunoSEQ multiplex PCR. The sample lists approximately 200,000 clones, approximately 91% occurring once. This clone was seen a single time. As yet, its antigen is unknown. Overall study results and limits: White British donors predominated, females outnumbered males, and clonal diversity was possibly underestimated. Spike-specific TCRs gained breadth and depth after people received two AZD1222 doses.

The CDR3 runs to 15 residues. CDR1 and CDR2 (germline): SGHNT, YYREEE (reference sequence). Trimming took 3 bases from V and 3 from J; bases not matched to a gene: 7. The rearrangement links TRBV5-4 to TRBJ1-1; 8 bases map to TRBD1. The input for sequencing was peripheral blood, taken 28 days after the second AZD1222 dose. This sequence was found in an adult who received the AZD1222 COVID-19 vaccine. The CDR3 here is CASSYGGGQDTEAFF. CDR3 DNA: TGTGCCAGCAGCTACGGCGGGGGACAGGACACTGAAGCTTTCTTT.